Listed below are T cell receptor beta chains from one sample, sequenced in a study of blood T cell repertoires in COVID-19. This table comes from immunoSEQ multiplex PCR, and its TCRdb copy is limited to in-frame clones, with some not included. Among around 280,000 clones listed, around nine tenths were seen once. Source material: PBMCs or T cells enriched from blood (not recorded which). The receptors shown here come from a woman aged 40-49 years who had recovered from COVID-19. The CDR3 runs from the conserved cysteine through the conserved F or W. A D gene is named only where the DNA matches it firmly. The size of a clone is reported for some rows only, either as once, few or many, or as a class for expanded clones.

abundance: .; j_gene: TRBJ2-7; d_gene: .; v_gene: TRBV30; CDR3nt: TGTGCCTGGACTCACAGGTCCCCGAGCTACGAGCAGTACTTC; CDR3aa: CAWTHRSPSYEQYF
abundance: .; j_gene: TRBJ2-7; d_gene: .; v_gene: TRBV28; CDR3nt: TGTGCCAGCAGTTTCGCCGGGACTGCAACCTACGAGCAGTACTTC; CDR3aa: CASSFAGTATYEQYF
abundance: .; j_gene: TRBJ2-4; d_gene: TRBD1; v_gene: TRBV3-1/TRBV3-2; CDR3nt: TGTGCCAGCCGCAACCGACAGGGGAACATTCAGTACTTC; CDR3aa: CASRNRQGNIQYF
abundance: .; j_gene: TRBJ1-1; d_gene: .; v_gene: TRBV9; CDR3nt: TGTGCCAGCAGCTTAACGGGCACTGAAGCTTTCTTT; CDR3aa: CASSLTGTEAFF
abundance: .; j_gene: TRBJ2-6; d_gene: .; v_gene: TRBV19; CDR3nt: TGTGCCAGTAGTCGACTATCTGGGGCCAACGTCCTGACTTTC; CDR3aa: CASSRLSGANVLTF
abundance: .; j_gene: TRBJ2-1; d_gene: .; v_gene: TRBV5-1; CDR3nt: TGCGCCAGCAGCTCAATACTACTAGCCCCTGAGCAGTTCTTC; CDR3aa: CASSSILLAPEQFF
abundance: once; j_gene: TRBJ2-3; d_gene: TRBD2; v_gene: TRBV27; CDR3nt: TGTGCCAGCACCACCAGCGAACCAGCGGGAGCGACAGATACGCAGTATTTT; CDR3aa: CASTTSEPAGATDTQYF
abundance: once; j_gene: TRBJ2-5; d_gene: .; v_gene: TRBV5-1; CDR3nt: TGCGCCAGCAGCTTTGACCTAGCACAAGAGACCCAGTACTTC; CDR3aa: CASSFDLAQETQYF
abundance: .; j_gene: TRBJ2-1; d_gene: .; v_gene: TRBV23-1; CDR3nt: TGCGCCAGCATCCGCGGGATATGGTCCTACAATGAGCAGTTCTTC; CDR3aa: CASIRGIWSYNEQFF
abundance: .; j_gene: TRBJ2-7; d_gene: TRBD2; v_gene: TRBV7-2; CDR3nt: TGTGCCAGCAGCACCCGACTAGCGGGCGGCGACGAGCAGTACTTC; CDR3aa: CASSTRLAGGDEQYF
abundance: few; j_gene: TRBJ2-7; d_gene: TRBD2; v_gene: TRBV2; CDR3nt: TGTGCCAGCAGTAGGACTAGTTACGAGCAGTACTTC; CDR3aa: CASSRTSYEQYF
abundance: once; j_gene: TRBJ2-1; d_gene: TRBD1; v_gene: TRBV5-1; CDR3nt: TGCGCCAGCAGCTCCGCCGGGACAGGGGGCAATGAGCAGTTCTTC; CDR3aa: CASSSAGTGGNEQFF
abundance: .; j_gene: TRBJ1-5; d_gene: .; v_gene: TRBV7-2; CDR3nt: TGTGCCAGCAGCAGGGGAGGGGAGCAGCCCCAGCATTTT; CDR3aa: CASSRGGEQPQHF
abundance: .; j_gene: TRBJ1-2; d_gene: .; v_gene: TRBV10-2; CDR3nt: TGCGCCAGCGGGGAGGAGCTGGACTATGGCTACACCTTC; CDR3aa: CASGEELDYGYTF
abundance: .; j_gene: TRBJ2-1; d_gene: TRBD2; v_gene: TRBV3-1/TRBV3-2; CDR3nt: TGTGCCAGCAGCCAAGGTAGCGGGACCAACAATGAGCAGTTCTTC; CDR3aa: CASSQGSGTNNEQFF
abundance: .; j_gene: TRBJ2-3; d_gene: TRBD1; v_gene: TRBV6-2/TRBV6-3; CDR3nt: TGTGCCAGCAGCAAAGGACAGGGACGGGTCCCAGATACGCAGTATTTT; CDR3aa: CASSKGQGRVPDTQYF
abundance: few; j_gene: TRBJ1-5; d_gene: .; v_gene: TRBV10-3; CDR3nt: TGTGCCCCCAGGGGCAAGCAGCCCCAGCATTTT; CDR3aa: CAPRGKQPQHF